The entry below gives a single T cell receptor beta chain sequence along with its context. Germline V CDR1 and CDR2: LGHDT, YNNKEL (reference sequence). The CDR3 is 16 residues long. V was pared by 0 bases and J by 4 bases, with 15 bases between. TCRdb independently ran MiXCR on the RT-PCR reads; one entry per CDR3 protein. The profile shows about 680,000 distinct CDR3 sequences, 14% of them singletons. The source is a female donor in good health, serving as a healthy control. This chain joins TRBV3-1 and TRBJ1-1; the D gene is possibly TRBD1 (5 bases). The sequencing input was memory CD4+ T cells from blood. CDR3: CASSQDRVLGGTEAFF. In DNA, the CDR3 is TGTGCCAGCAGCCAAGATCGGGTCTTGGGGGGCACTGAAGCTTTCTTT.